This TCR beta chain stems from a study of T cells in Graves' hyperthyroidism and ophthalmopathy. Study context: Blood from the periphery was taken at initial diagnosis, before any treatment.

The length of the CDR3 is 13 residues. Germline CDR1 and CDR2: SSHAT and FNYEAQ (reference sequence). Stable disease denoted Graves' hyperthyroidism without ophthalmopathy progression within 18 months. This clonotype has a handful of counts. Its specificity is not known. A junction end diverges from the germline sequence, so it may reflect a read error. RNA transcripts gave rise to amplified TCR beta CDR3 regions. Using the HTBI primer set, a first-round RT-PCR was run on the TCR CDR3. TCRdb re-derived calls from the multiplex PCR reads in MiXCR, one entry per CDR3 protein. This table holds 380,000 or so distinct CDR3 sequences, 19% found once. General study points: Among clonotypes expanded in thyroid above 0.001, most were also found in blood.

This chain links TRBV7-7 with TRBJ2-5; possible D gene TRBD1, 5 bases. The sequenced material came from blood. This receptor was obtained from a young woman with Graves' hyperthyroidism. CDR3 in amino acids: CASSRRQQETQYF. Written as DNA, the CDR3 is TGTGCTAGCAGCCGGAGACAGCAAGAGACCCAGTACTTC.